Included here is one T cell receptor beta chain sequence, with context. Its binding antigen is unknown. Nothing much larger sits one base from this clone, and base qualities are not available. This specimen comes from a study of cytomegalovirus exposure and HLA in healthy donors (dated by TCRdb to between 2016 and 2019). In terms of the full investigation: In an earlier analysis of under 750 of the donors, about 270 Gb of sequence data and about 110 million unique TCR beta sequences from about 179 million T cells were reported. An early release covering some 640 HLA-typed donors comprised about 310 gigabases of sequencing data and tens of millions of unique TCR sequences. Donor age, sex, ethnicity and CMV serostatus were compiled together with the repertoire data. Rather than drawing on any new phenotypic data, the later analysis identified candidate immune exposures from TCR beta sequences and the way those sequences occurred across donors. An earlier analysis of some 500 of the donors applied high-throughput TCR beta sequencing to assess whether each TCR beta V gene segment acted as functional or pseudogenic. Besides the first cohort of 500 to 700 subjects, a separate validation cohort made up of about 120 different subjects was used. Among the roughly 390 genotyped donors, approximately 81% belonged to the genetic ancestry cluster associated with self-reported Caucasian donors. All discovery cohort repertoires had been generated on a single sequencing platform. High-throughput TCR immunosequencing, statistical association of individual TCRs with disease status, and machine learning were combined to predict cytomegalovirus infection status. Class I and class II HLA loci were covered by the typing at four-digit resolution. A later analysis re-examined previously published TCR beta repertoires from several hundred donors and added high-resolution HLA genotyping to investigate patterns of TCR occurrence. Typing coverage differed by locus: A, B, C, DRB1 and DQB1 were typed in roughly 629-630 donors, DQA1 in about 560, DPA1 in 600 to 610, and DPB1 in approximately 450. On average, roughly 200,000 unique TCR beta nucleotide sequences were sequenced per donor among a few hundred genotyped donors of the cohort, with 15% to 20% of those sequences being non-productive. The study used immunosequencing to profile the T cell repertoires of hundreds of subjects and linked those repertoires to cytomegalovirus serostatus. Roughly 5 DR-DQ haplotypes were handled as single units for association and clustering, since linkage in the cohort was strong. Genome-wide SNP genotypes for about 60% of the roughly 670 donors were used in a later genetic analysis, which treated that subset as a discovery cohort. The aim of the study was to test whether cataloging public T cell receptors could identify signatures of past pathogen exposure. The study at large found these results: Because HLA typing was missing for some donors at each locus, association tests included only the typed subset. Because counts were too low, fewer than 20 rarely observed V segments, including chromosome 9 orphons, were excluded from the earlier analysis of under 650 of the donors. A group of highly shared sequence variants was considered likely to be a technical artifact of the sequencing pipeline. Roughly uniform sequencing depth across donors was assumed in presence/absence analyses, although this assumption may not hold. A later analysis associated 16,951 TCR beta sequences with specific HLA alleles at a false discovery rate of 0.05. In an earlier analysis of roughly 500 of the donors, most TCR beta V segments appeared in productive rearrangements about 90% or about 30% of the time, broadly matching IMGT annotations. In the study, 150 to 200 TCR beta chains were listed as associated with cytomegalovirus. Most CMV-associated TCR beta chains appeared to be HLA-restricted in a later analysis, and the HLA associations seemed to be driven largely by CMV exposure. Three of the identified cytomegalovirus-associated TCR beta chains were confirmed in vitro to be specific for cytomegalovirus antigens. Across donors, most TCR sequences were observed very rarely, whereas some public TCRs were present in many individuals. Linkage disequilibrium might explain the correlated functional status among segregating V segments, but an unknown experimental factor could not be excluded. Compared with the roughly 670-donor mean, donors in an Asian-associated ancestry cluster had fewer N-insertions in productive TCRs, according to a later genetic analysis. Several of the top co-occurrence clusters appeared to be linked to parvovirus B19, influenza, CMV and Epstein-Barr virus, according to a later analysis. Immune exposure information for the cohort was limited to CMV serostatus. V-gene and J-gene trimming of TCR beta chains was associated with a missense DCLRE1C variant in a later genetic analysis, and the association was replicated in an independent cohort. The cohort was sequenced for TCR beta chains only, and without alpha or paired-chain data the features that could be detected were limited. A further reported finding was that TCR beta sequences accurately predicted the HLA-A and HLA-B alleles for most subjects in the first cohort. In a later analysis, TCR association rates were found to vary across HLA loci, with the most associated TCRs seen for DRB1 alleles and the fewest for HLA-C alleles. Some IMGT-functional V segments, including TRBV6-2 and TRBV6-3, could not be told apart with the 87-base-pair reads, so those segments were excluded. Compared with equally common non-associated chains, HLA-associated TCR beta chains in a later analysis were more clonally expanded and had lower generation probabilities. The classifier was reported to diagnose cytomegalovirus status with high specificity and sensitivity in both the original cohort and the validation cohort. Assigning TCR associations to individual alleles was difficult when HLA alleles, especially DR and DQ, strongly co-occurred. According to the authors, the approach could potentially be generalized to other disease states and immunological phenotypes.

The cysteine opens and the phenylalanine closes a CDR3 of 16 amino acids. Just the 48-base CDR3 DNA is kept, in frame starting at base 1. In the germline V gene, CDR1 corresponds to MDHEN and CDR2 to SYDVKM. Trimming takes 6 bases off V and 5 bases off J; junction bases not matched to a gene: 15. The cohort comprised 710 or so healthy bone marrow donors. All cohort members were sampled while nominally healthy, although unrecorded immune exposures were likely present. The donor was CMV seronegative and was included in the group of 352 seronegative cohort members. Each donor provided a peripheral blood sample, and peripheral blood mononuclear cells were used for TCR beta sequencing. Genomic DNA was extracted from the blood cell samples with the Qiagen DNeasy Blood Extraction Kit. Receptors were amplified or captured by the immunoSEQ multiplex PCR assay. The multiplex PCR relied on a mix of 60 forward primers for TCR Vbeta segments and 13 reverse primers for TCR Jbeta segments. The CDR3 region of rearranged TCR beta genes was amplified from genomic DNA by a multiplex PCR assay. The Illumina HiSeq System was used to sequence the amplified TCR beta libraries as 87-base-pair reads. As for the original processing: Across the 666 repertoires, a later analysis counted approximately 75 million unique TCR beta chains, roughly 11 million of which were shared by at least two donors. To remove PCR and sequencing errors, raw reads were error-corrected and collapsed into unique sequences using a nearest-neighbor algorithm that merged closely related sequences. V, D and J gene segments were assigned by aligning CDR3 sequences to IMGT reference sequences. For a sequence to be retained, a match of at least six nucleotides was required to both a V gene segment and a J gene segment. Rearrangements were called productive when the CDR3 lacked stop codons and stayed in frame with V and J; all others were non-productive. CDR3 was defined by IMGT convention, running from the second conserved V-encoded cysteine to the conserved J-encoded phenylalanine. Sequences without an unambiguous match to a single V gene segment were excluded from the earlier analysis of about 600 of the donors. In an earlier analysis of roughly 600 of the donors, a V segment was called functional when productive rearrangements were above 56.7%, and segregating when the standard deviation between donors exceeded 5%. A statistical classification framework was developed to diagnose cytomegalovirus status using the catalog of TCR beta chain sequences. In a later analysis, TCR nucleotide sequences were compared against IMGT/GENE-DB human TR gene sequences so that V and J genes could be assigned. The TCRdist pipeline was used in a later analysis to assign CDR3 sequences and most-parsimonious VDJ recombination scenarios. In a later analysis, each TCR beta chain was defined by its CDR3 amino acid sequence together with its V-gene family, and reads without a unique V-gene family were excluded. To address suspected cross-contamination and a sequencing artifact, a later analysis removed around 600 highly shared, low-generation-probability nucleotide sequences. For each public chain, a later analysis derived a clonal expansion index from normalized ranks of inferred template counts within each repertoire. In a later analysis, generation probabilities were computed using a VDJ recombination model fitted to out-of-frame rearrangements, and the results were checked against IGoR. Hypergeometric tests were used in a later analysis to score TCR-TCR, TCR-HLA and TCR-CMV co-occurrence, with a repertoire-size bias correction applied to the TCR pairs. A later analysis estimated false discovery rates by permuting HLA or CMV assignments 20 times. In a later analysis, co-occurring TCRs were grouped with DBSCAN, and TCRdist sequence similarity was added when clustering was performed within HLA-allele-positive subsets. For co-occurrence clustering, repertoires with fewer than 30,000 or more than 120,000 public chains were excluded, along with roughly 5 repertoires with anomalous nucleotide sharing. TCRdb's version of the immuneACCESS table is confined to in-frame rearrangements and falls short of the full clone set. An unresolved V gene accounts for under half of the shortfall where checked; the remainder is of unknown origin. V, J and clone size derive from that table, while D and trimming were established from the DNA sequence. The sample table records 140,000 to 150,000 clones; about 64% of these occur just once. The ten largest clones represent around 4% of the sample.

The sample consisted of PBMCs. The chain is made from TRBV28 and TRBJ2-5; 7 bases in the middle match TRBD2. This TCR was recovered from a man between 60 and 75 years old in good health and CMV-seronegative. The CDR3: CASSPRYSERGETQYF. At the DNA level, the sequence is TGTGCCAGCAGCCCCCGATACTCGGAGCGGGGCGAGACCCAGTACTTC.